The T cell receptor beta chain under discussion was sequenced for a study of CD8 T cells in acute hepatitis C reinfection. Time point: naive CD8 control sorted from an acute-time-point sample. Using immunoSEQ multiplex PCR, the repertoire was profiled, and TCRdb retains in-frame clones only, with some absent. The sample lists some 38,000 clones; around nine tenths were seen once. The clonotype originates from a man aged 25 to 40 with chronic hepatitis C. The sequenced sample consisted of naive CD8+ T cells from PBMCs.

CDR3 protein: CASSAPFRTSSSGANVLTF. Here the CDR3 DNA reads TGTGCCAGCAGCGCTCCGTTTAGGACTTCGAGCTCTGGGGCCAACGTCCTGACTTTC. This sequence joins TRBV9 and TRBJ2-6, with D tentatively TRBD2 (5 bases). This CDR3 comprises 19 residues. From germline, CDR1 is SGDLS and CDR2 YYNGEE. V lost 3 bases and J 0 bases, leaving 19 bases between the germline ends.